These T cell receptor beta chains were read from a single sample in a study of PD-L1 blockade in urothelial cancer. Profiled with immunoSEQ multiplex PCR; TCRdb holds only in-frame clones, not every one. Of 20,000 to 25,000 clones detected, 82% appear once; the ten largest clones hold under 2%. The starting material was PBMCs, obtained around atezolizumab (anti-PD-L1) treatment. The receptors stem from a man between 65 and 85 years old with urothelial cancer. Each CDR3 is given with its conserved first and last residue. The D gene is left open where the match is weak. Clone size is not always given. Where it is, it says once, few, many or a class for expanded clones.

>TRBJ2-3|TRBV5-6|.|.
TGTGCCAGCAGCTTGGGCGGCGGCACAGATACGCAGTATTTT
CASSLGGGTDTQYF
>TRBJ1-1|TRBV19|.|.
TGTGCCCGTAGTTCCTGGGCCGTAACTGAAGCTTTCTTT
CARSSWAVTEAFF
>TRBJ1-2|TRBV6-5|TRBD1|.
TGTGCCAGCAGCCTCCAGGACAGGGGCTATGGCTACACCTTC
CASSLQDRGYGYTF
>TRBJ2-7|TRBV5-1|.|.
TGCGCCAGCAGTTCTGACAGAACCTACGAGCAGTACTTC
CASSSDRTYEQYF
>TRBJ2-2|TRBV6-5|.|.
TGTGCCAGCAGCTACGCCCGTTGGCGGGAGCTGTTTTTT
CASSYARWRELFF
>TRBJ1-2|TRBV28|.|.
TGTGCCAGCAGTTTGGGCGGGACTTATGGCTACACCTTC
CASSLGGTYGYTF
>TRBJ1-5|TRBV7-2|.|.
TGTGCCAGCAGCTTTATCCGAGATCAGCCCCAGCATTTT
CASSFIRDQPQHF
>TRBJ1-5|TRBV7-9|.|.
TGTGCCAGCAGCTTAGGTACAGACTACAAGCCCCAGCATTTT
CASSLGTDYKPQHF
>TRBJ2-5|TRBV5-1|.|.
TGCGCCAGCAGTTGGGGGCTGGAGACCCAGTACTTC
CASSWGLETQYF
>TRBJ2-1|TRBV27|TRBD2|.
TGTGCCAGCAGTCTAGCGGGAGTAGAGAGCTCCTACAATGAGCAGTTCTTC
CASSLAGVESSYNEQFF
>TRBJ2-5|TRBV11-1|.|.
TGTGCCAGCAGCTTTATCGGGGAACAAGAGACCCAGTACTTC
CASSFIGEQETQYF
>TRBJ1-4|TRBV15|TRBD1|.
TGTGCCACCAGCGGTTATAGCGGACAGGGGAAGTATGCAACTAATGAAAAACTGTTTTTT
CATSGYSGQGKYATNEKLFF
>TRBJ1-1|TRBV5-1|TRBD1|.
TGCGCCAGCAGCTTTGTGGGACAGGGTTTACCTGAAGCTTTCTTT
CASSFVGQGLPEAFF
>TRBJ2-6|TRBV30|TRBD1|.
TGTGCCGGGACAGGGGCGTCTGGGGCCAACGTCCTGACTTTC
CAGTGASGANVLTF
>TRBJ2-7|TRBV6-1|.|.
TGTGCCAGCAGTGAAGCCTTAGTATTCTACGAGCAGTACTTC
CASSEALVFYEQYF
>TRBJ1-3|TRBV13|.|.
TGTGCCAGCAGTTTAAATCAGGGCTACCCTGGAAACACCATATATTTT
CASSLNQGYPGNTIYF
>TRBJ1-3|TRBV6-5|.|.
TGTGCCAGCAGTACCCAGGGTTCTGGAAACACCATATATTTT
CASSTQGSGNTIYF
>TRBJ1-2|TRBV6-5|.|.
TGTGCCAGCAGCTCCGACAGGATCTATGGCTACACCTTC
CASSSDRIYGYTF
>TRBJ2-7|TRBV5-4|TRBD1|.
TGTGCCAGCAGCCCATCGACAGGGACGACCTACGAGCAGTACTTC
CASSPSTGTTYEQYF
>TRBJ2-2|TRBV10-3|TRBD1|.
TGTGCCATCACCCGACAGGGGAACACCGGGGAGCTGTTTTTT
CAITRQGNTGELFF
>TRBJ1-5|TRBV27|.|few
TGTGCCAGCAGTTTACATTACAGAAGCAATCAGCCCCAGCATTTT
CASSLHYRSNQPQHF
>TRBJ2-3|TRBV29-1|TRBD2|.
TGCAGCGTTGGGGCTAGCGGGAGTGCAGATACGCAGTATTTT
CSVGASGSADTQYF
>TRBJ1-1|TRBV4-3|.|.
TGCGCCAGCAGCCAAGACTTGGCAGGGGACACTGAAGCTTTCTTT
CASSQDLAGDTEAFF
>TRBJ2-7|TRBV15|TRBD1|once
TGTGCCACCAGCAGAGAAGGCCAGGGGGTAGGGGACGAGCAGTACTTC
CATSREGQGVGDEQYF
>TRBJ2-7|TRBV2|.|once
TGTGCCAGCAGTGAATACGGGAGAGAGACCTACGAGCAGTACTTC
CASSEYGRETYEQYF
>TRBJ1-1|TRBV2|TRBD1|.
TGTGCCAGCAGGGGGGACAGGGCTGGGGACACTGAAGCTTTCTTT
CASRGDRAGDTEAFF
>TRBJ2-1|TRBV5-4|TRBD1|.
TGTGCCAGCAGCATCCGGGACAGGGGGCAGATTGAGCAGTTCTTC
CASSIRDRGQIEQFF
>TRBJ2-5|TRBV7-9|TRBD1|.
TGTGCCAGCAGCCTACAGGGGAAAGAGACCCAGTACTTC
CASSLQGKETQYF
>TRBJ2-1|TRBV25-1|.|.
TGTGCCAGCAGTGAACTGGGCGGGGATGCCTACAATGAGCAGTTCTTC
CASSELGGDAYNEQFF
>TRBJ2-7|TRBV7-9|.|.
TGTGCCAGCAGCTTAGCAGGTCAGGCCTCCTACGAGCAGTACTTC
CASSLAGQASYEQYF
>TRBJ1-1|TRBV18|.|.
TGTGCCAGCTCACCACAGGGGCTGGGCACTGAAGCTTTCTTT
CASSPQGLGTEAFF
>TRBJ1-4|TRBV6-1|TRBD1|.
TGTGCCAGCAGTGAAAGGAGGGGACAGGGGGCTGAAAAACTGTTTTTT
CASSERRGQGAEKLFF
>TRBJ1-2|TRBV7-9|.|.
TGTGCCAGCAGCTTAGAGGGGAGGTCGAGGCATGGCTACACCTTC
CASSLEGRSRHGYTF
>TRBJ2-5|TRBV9|TRBD2|few
TGTGCCAGCAGCGTAGTTGGGACTAGCCAAGAGACCCAGTACTTC
CASSVVGTSQETQYF
>TRBJ2-5|TRBV6-6|TRBD2|once
TGTGCCAGCAGTTACATGAGTAGCGGGAGAGGAGAGACCCAGTACTTC
CASSYMSSGRGETQYF
>TRBJ2-3|TRBV25-1|TRBD2|.
TGTGCCAGCAGGCCCGCGGGAGGGGGGGATACGCAGTATTTT
CASRPAGGGDTQYF
>TRBJ1-2|TRBV19|.|.
TGTGCCAGTAGCGATCGGGACACAAACTATGGCTACACCTTC
CASSDRDTNYGYTF
>TRBJ2-2|TRBV2|.|.
TGTGCCAGCAGTGAGTACGGGGAGCTGTTTTTT
CASSEYGELFF
>TRBJ2-4|TRBV19|.|.
TGTGCCAGTAGTATTGGGGCTGGGTTACTAGCCAAAAACATTCAGTACTTC
CASSIGAGLLAKNIQYF
>TRBJ1-5|TRBV5-1|.|.
TGCGCCAGCAGCAGGAGTGGCCTACGGGGTCAGCCCCAGCATTTT
CASSRSGLRGQPQHF
>TRBJ2-7|TRBV7-6|.|.
TGTGCCAGCAGCTCGCCCCCCAGGGATGAGCAGTACTTC
CASSSPPRDEQYF
>TRBJ2-1|TRBV6-4|TRBD2|.
TGTGCCAGCAGTGACTCTCCCGGGGGGGAGCAGTTCTTC
CASSDSPGGEQFF
>TRBJ2-2|TRBV15|.|.
TGTGCCACCAGCAGCTACCTACAGGGCACCGGAAACACCGGGGAGCTGTTTTTT
CATSSYLQGTGNTGELFF
>TRBJ2-3|TRBV2|.|.
TGTGCCAGCAGCGCTTGGGCGGGAACTAGCACAGATACGCAGTATTTT
CASSAWAGTSTDTQYF
>TRBJ1-2|TRBV18|TRBD1|.
TGTGCCAGCTCACCACCTCCGGGAACAGGGGGTATATATGGCTACACCTTC
CASSPPPGTGGIYGYTF
>TRBJ1-4|TRBV7-6|TRBD1|few
TGTGCCAGCAGCCGTAGGGGCGGGCAGGGGGATGAAAAACTGTTTTTT
CASSRRGGQGDEKLFF
>TRBJ2-5|TRBV19|.|.
TGTGCCAGTAGTACCAACACCGGGACACAAGAGACCCAGTACTTC
CASSTNTGTQETQYF
>TRBJ1-1|TRBV19|.|.
TGTGCCAGTAGTACACATGGCGGGGGTTTTACTGAAGCTTTCTTT
CASSTHGGGFTEAFF
>TRBJ2-6|TRBV5-4|TRBD1|.
TGTGCCAGCAGCCCCCGACAGGGGGGGACTGGGGCCAACGTCCTGACTTTC
CASSPRQGGTGANVLTF
>TRBJ2-7|TRBV10-3|TRBD2|.
TGTGCCATCAGTGAGTCGAAACTAGCGGGGCCCTACGAGCAGTACTTC
CAISESKLAGPYEQYF
>TRBJ2-7|TRBV6-5|TRBD2|.
TGTGCCAGCACCCGGGGGGGCCTCTCCTACGAGCAGTACTTC
CASTRGGLSYEQYF
>TRBJ2-1|TRBV18|.|few
TGTGCCAGCTCACCACAGGTCAGCGGTAATGAGCAGTTCTTC
CASSPQVSGNEQFF
>TRBJ2-7|TRBV7-9|.|.
TGTGCCAGCAGCTTATTAGAGAAAAGCTACGAGCAGTACTTC
CASSLLEKSYEQYF
>TRBJ2-5|TRBV7-7|.|.
TGTGCCAGCAGCCTCGGGAGACAGCAAGAGACCCAGTACTTC
CASSLGRQQETQYF
>TRBJ2-1|TRBV7-6|TRBD2|.
TGTGCCAGCAGCTTAGGGGGGGGCAATGAGCAGTTCTTC
CASSLGGGNEQFF